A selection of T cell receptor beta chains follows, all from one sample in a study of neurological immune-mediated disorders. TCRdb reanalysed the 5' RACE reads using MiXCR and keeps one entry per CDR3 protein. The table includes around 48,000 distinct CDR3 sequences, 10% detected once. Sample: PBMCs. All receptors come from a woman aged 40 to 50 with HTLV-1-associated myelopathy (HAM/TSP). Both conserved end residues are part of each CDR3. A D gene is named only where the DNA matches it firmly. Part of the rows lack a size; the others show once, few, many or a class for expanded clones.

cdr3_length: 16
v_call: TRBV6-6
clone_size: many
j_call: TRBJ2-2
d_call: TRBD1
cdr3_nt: TGTGCCAGCAGTTACCCGGACAGGGTCGTGAGCGGGGAGCTGTTTTTT
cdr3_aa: CASSYPDRVVSGELFF

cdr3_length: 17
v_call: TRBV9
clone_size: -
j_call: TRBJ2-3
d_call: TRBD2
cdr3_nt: TGTGCCAGCAGCGTTTTTCCGGCGGGGGAAAGCACAGATACGCAGTATTTT
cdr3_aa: CASSVFPAGESTDTQYF

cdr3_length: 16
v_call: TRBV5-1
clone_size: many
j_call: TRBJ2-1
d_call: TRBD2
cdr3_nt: TGCGCCAGCAGCCGGGCGGGGAGCGGGGCTCACAATGAGCAGTTCTTC
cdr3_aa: CASSRAGSGAHNEQFF

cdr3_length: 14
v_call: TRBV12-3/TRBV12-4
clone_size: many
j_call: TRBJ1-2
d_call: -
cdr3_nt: TGTGCCAGCAGTTTAGTACAGGGTGGCTATGGCTACACCTTC
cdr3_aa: CASSLVQGGYGYTF

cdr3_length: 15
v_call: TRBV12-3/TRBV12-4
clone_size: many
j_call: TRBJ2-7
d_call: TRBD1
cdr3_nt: TGTGCCAGCAGCCTCCAGACAGGGGTAAGAAACGAGCAGTACTTC
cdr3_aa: CASSLQTGVRNEQYF

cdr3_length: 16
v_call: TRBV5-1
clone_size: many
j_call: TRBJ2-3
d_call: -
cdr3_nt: TGCGCCAGCAGCCCTAAAGGGGGGGCGAGCACAGATACGCAGTATTTT
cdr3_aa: CASSPKGGASTDTQYF

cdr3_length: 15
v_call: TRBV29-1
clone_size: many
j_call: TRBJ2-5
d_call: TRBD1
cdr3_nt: TGCAGCGTTGAGGGTTTCGTGGGACAGCAAGAGACCCAGTACTTC
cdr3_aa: CSVEGFVGQQETQYF

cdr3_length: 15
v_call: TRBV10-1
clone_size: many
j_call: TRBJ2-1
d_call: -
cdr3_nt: TGCGCCAGCAGTGATAGGGTCACCTTGGACAATGAGCAGTTCTTC
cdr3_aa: CASSDRVTLDNEQFF

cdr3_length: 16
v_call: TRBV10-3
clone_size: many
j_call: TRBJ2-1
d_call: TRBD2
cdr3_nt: TGTGCCATCAGTGATACCGGGACTAGCGGGGCCAATGAGCAGTTCTTC
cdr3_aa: CAISDTGTSGANEQFF

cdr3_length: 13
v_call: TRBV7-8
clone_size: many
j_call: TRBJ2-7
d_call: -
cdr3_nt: TGTGCCAGCAGCTTGGCAATGGGCTACGAGCAGTACTTC
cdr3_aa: CASSLAMGYEQYF

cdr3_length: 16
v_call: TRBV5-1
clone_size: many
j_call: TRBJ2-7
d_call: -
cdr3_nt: TGCGCCAGCAGCCCCATGGGACACGACTTCTCCTACGAGCAGTACTTC
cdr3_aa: CASSPMGHDFSYEQYF

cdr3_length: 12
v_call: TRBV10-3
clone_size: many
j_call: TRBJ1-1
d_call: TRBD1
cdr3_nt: TGTGCCATCATGGGACAGGGGGGAGAAGCTTTCTTT
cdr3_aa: CAIMGQGGEAFF

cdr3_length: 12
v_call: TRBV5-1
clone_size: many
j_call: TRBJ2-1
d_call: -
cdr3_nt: TGCGCCAGCAGCTTAAGGCTGAACGAGCAGTTCTTC
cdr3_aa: CASSLRLNEQFF

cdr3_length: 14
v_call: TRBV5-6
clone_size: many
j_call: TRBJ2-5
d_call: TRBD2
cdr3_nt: TGTGCCAGCAGTGACCCTAGCGGGGGGGAGACCCAGTACTTC
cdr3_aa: CASSDPSGGETQYF

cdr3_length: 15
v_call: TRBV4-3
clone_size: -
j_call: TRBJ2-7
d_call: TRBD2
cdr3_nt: TGCGCCAGCAGCCGGACTAGCGGGGGGAGCTACGAGCAGTACTTC
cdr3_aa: CASSRTSGGSYEQYF

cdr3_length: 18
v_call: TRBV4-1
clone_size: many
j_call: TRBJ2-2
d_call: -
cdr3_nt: TGCGCCAGCAGCCAAGCACTGGTGGAGCTAGTGGCGACCGGGGAGCTGTTTTTT
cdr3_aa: CASSQALVELVATGELFF

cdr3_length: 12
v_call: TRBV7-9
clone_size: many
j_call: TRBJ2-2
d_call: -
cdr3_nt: TGTGCCAGCAGCGCGCAAGGCGGGGAGCTGTTTTTT
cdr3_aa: CASSAQGGELFF

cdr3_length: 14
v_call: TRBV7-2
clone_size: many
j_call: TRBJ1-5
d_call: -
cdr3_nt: TGTGCCAGCAGCCCCGCGCCGGGGAATCAGCCCCAGCATTTT
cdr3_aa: CASSPAPGNQPQHF

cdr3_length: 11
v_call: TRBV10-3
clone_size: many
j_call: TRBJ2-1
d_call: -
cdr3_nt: TGTGCCATCAGTCCGGGGAATGAGCAGTTCTTC
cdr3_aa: CAISPGNEQFF

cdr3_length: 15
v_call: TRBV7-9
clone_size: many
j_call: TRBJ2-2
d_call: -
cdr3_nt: TGTGCCAGCCCAAATGATAGGGGGAGCACCGGGGAGCTGTTTTTT
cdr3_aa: CASPNDRGSTGELFF

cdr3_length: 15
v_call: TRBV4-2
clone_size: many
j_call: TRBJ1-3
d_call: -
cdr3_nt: TGTGCCAGCAGCCAAGAGGGGGGCTCTGGAAACACCATATATTTT
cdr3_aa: CASSQEGGSGNTIYF

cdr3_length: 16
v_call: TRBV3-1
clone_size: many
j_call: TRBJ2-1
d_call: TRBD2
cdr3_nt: TGTGCCAGCAGCCGCCCGACTAGCGGGGGGGCCAATGAGCAGTTCTTC
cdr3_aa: CASSRPTSGGANEQFF

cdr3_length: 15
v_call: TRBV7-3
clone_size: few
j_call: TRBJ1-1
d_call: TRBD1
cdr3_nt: TGTGCCAGCAGCTTACAAGGGGGCGATAACACTGAAGCTTTCTTT
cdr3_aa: CASSLQGGDNTEAFF

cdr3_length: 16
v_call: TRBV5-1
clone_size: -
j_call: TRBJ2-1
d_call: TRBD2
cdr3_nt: TGTGCCAGCAGCTTGACTGGCCGGGGGGTATACAATGAGCAGTTCTTC
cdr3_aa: CASSLTGRGVYNEQFF

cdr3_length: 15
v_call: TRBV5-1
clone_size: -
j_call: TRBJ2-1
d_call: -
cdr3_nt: TGCGCCAGAAGCTTGGGCTTTTTTTCCTACAATGAGCAGTTCTTC
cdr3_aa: CARSLGFFSYNEQFF

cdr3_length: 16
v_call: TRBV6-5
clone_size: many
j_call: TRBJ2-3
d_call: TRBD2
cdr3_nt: TGTGCCAGCAGGCCTAAAGCGGGGTTTAGCACAGATACGCAGTATTTT
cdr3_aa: CASRPKAGFSTDTQYF

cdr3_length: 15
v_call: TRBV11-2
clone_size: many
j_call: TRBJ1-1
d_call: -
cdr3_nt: TGTGCCAGCAGCTCAGCGGACGGATTGAACACTGAAGCTTTCTTT
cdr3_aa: CASSSADGLNTEAFF

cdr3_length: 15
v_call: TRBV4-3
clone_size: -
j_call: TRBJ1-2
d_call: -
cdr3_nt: TGCGCCAGCAGCCGCTCGTTTCAGCGTAACAATGGCTACATCTTC
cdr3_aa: CASSRSFQRNNGYIF

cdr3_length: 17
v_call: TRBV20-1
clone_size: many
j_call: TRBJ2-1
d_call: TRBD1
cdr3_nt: TGCAGTGCTCGCCCCTTTACCCGGGACAGGGGCGGTAATGAGCAGTTCTTC
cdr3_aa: CSARPFTRDRGGNEQFF

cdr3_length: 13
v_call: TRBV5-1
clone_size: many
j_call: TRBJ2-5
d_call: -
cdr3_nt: TGCGCCAGCAGCCGGGACGCCCAAGAGACCCAGTACTTC
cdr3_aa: CASSRDAQETQYF

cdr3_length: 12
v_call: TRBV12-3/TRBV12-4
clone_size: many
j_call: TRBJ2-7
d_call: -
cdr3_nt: TGTGCCAGCAGGTTGGGGGCAAAGGAGCAGTACTTC
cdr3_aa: CASRLGAKEQYF

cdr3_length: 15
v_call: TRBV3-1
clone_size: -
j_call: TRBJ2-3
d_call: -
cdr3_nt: TGTGCCAGCAGCCAACTCCCGGGGCCTACAGATACGCAGTATTTT
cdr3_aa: CASSQLPGPTDTQYF

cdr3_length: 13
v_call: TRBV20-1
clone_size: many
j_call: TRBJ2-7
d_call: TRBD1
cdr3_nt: TGCAGTGCCACGACAGGGGGCGAATACGAGCAGTACTTC
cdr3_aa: CSATTGGEYEQYF

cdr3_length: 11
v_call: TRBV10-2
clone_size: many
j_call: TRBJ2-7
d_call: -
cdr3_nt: TGCGCCAGCAGAACCTCCTACGAGCAGTACTTC
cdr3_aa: CASRTSYEQYF

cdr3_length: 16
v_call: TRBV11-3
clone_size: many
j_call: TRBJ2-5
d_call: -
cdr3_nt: TGTGCCAGCAGCTTTGGACAGCTACCAAAGGGGGAGACCCAGTACTTC
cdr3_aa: CASSFGQLPKGETQYF

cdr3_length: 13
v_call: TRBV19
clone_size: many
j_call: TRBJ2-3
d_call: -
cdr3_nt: TGTGCCAGCAGCATTTCCGGCACAGATACGCAGTATTTT
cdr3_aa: CASSISGTDTQYF

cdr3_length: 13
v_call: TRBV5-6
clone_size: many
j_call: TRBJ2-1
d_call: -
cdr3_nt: TGTGCCAGCAGCTTTGGTCGAGCCAATGAGCAGTTCTTC
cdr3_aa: CASSFGRANEQFF

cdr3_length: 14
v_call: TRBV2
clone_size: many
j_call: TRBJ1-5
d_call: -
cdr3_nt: TGTGCCAGCAGTGAGGAGCAGGGGAATCAGCCCCAGCATTTT
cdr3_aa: CASSEEQGNQPQHF

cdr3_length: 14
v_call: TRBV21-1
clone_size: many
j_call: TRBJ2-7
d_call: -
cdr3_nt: TGTGCCAGCAGGAGTTGTCGATGGCAATACGAGCAGTACTTC
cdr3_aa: CASRSCRWQYEQYF

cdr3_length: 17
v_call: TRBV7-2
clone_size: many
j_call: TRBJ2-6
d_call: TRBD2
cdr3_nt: TGTGCCAGCAGCTTAGCCTCGGGGGGGAGTGGGGCCAACGTCCTGACTTTC
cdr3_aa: CASSLASGGSGANVLTF

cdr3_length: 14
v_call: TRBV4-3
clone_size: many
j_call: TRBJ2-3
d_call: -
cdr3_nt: TGCGCCAGCAGCCAAGATCCCACTACAGATACGCAGTATTTT
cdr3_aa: CASSQDPTTDTQYF

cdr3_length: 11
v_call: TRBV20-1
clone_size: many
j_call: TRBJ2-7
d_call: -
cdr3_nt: TGCAGTGCTAGGGGACTCTACGAGCAGTACTTC
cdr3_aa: CSARGLYEQYF

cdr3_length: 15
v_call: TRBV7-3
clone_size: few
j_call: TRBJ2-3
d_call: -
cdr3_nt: TGTGCCAGCAGCTCACGGGGGCCTAGCACAGATACGCAGTATTTT
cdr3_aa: CASSSRGPSTDTQYF

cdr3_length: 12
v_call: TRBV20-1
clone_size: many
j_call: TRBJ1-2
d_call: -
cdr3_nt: TGCAGTGCTAGTTCGGAGGTTCATGGCTACACCTTC
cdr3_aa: CSASSEVHGYTF

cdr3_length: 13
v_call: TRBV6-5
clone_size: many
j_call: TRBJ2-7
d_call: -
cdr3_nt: TGTGCCAGCAGTTACGGGCAGGGATTACGGCAGTACTTC
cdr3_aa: CASSYGQGLRQYF

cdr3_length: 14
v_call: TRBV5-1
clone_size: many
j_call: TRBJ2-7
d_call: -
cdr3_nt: TGCGCCAGCAGCTTGGAGGGGTTCACCTACGAGCAGTACTTC
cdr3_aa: CASSLEGFTYEQYF

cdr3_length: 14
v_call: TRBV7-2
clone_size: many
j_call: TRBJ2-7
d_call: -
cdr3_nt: TGTGCCAGCAGCTTAGACGGGGGCCCCTACGAGCAGTACTTC
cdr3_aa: CASSLDGGPYEQYF

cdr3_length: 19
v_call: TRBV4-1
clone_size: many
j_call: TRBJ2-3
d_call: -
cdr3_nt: TGCGCCAGCAGCCAATCTCGTGCTAGCCGAATCCCTAGCACAGATACGCAGTATTTT
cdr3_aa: CASSQSRASRIPSTDTQYF

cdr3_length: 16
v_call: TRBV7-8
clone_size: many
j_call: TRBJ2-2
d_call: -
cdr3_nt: TGTGCCAGCAGCCTAAACAGGGTACGCACGACCGGGGAGCTGTTTTTT
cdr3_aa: CASSLNRVRTTGELFF

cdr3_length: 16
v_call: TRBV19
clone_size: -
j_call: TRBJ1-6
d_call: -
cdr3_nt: TGTGCCAGTAGCCCCCCCGGGGGGGCACTGAATTCACCCCTCCACTTT
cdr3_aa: CASSPPGGALNSPLHF

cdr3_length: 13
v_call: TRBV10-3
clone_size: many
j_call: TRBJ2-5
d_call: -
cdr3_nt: TGTGCCATCAGTGAAAGCAGCCAAGAGACCCAGTACTTC
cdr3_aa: CAISESSQETQYF

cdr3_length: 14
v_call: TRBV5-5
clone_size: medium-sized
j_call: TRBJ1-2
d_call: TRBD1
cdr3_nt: TGTGCCAGCAGCTGGGGACAGGAAACCTATGGCTACACCTTC
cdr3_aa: CASSWGQETYGYTF

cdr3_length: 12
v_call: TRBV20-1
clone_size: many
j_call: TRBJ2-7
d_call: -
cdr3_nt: TGCAGTGCCAGGGGACCATCCTACGAGCAGTACTTC
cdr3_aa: CSARGPSYEQYF

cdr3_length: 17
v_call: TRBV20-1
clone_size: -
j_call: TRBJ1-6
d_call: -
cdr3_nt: TGCAGTGCCGGTGGGATCGCGGGAGACCCCTATAATTCACCCCGCCACTTT
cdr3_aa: CSAGGIAGDPYNSPRHF

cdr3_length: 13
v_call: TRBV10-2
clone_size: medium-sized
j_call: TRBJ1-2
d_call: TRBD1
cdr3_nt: TGCGCCAGCAGCGGGACAGGGAACTATGGCTACACCTTC
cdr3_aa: CASSGTGNYGYTF